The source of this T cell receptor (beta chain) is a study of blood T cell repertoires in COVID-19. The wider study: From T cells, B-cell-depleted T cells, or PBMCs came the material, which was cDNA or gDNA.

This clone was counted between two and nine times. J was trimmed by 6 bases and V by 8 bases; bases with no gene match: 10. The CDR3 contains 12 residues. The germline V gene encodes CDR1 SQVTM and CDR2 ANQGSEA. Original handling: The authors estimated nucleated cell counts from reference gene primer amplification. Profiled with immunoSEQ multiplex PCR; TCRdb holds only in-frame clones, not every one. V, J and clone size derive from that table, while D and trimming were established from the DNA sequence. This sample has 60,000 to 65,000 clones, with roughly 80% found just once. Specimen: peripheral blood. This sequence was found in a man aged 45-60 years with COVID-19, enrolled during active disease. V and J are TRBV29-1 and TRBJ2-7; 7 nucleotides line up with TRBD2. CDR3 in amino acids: CSFRAGVSEQYF. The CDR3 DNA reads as TGCAGCTTTCGGGCGGGAGTAAGCGAGCAGTACTTC.